This TCR beta chain was profiled in a study of CD8+ T cells in alopecia areata. TCR sequencing used cDNA made by reverse transcription of extracted RNA. Assay used: immunoSEQ multiplex PCR; TCRdb lists only in-frame clones, some missing. The profile shows hundreds of thousands of clones, 67% of them singletons. The CDR3 totals 15 residues. The germline CDR1 and CDR2 sequences are PRHDT and FYEKMQ (reference sequence). V lost 2 bases and J lost 2, with 12 bases in between. The gene calls are TRBV13 and TRBJ1-1; D gene ambiguous. Sequencing was performed on CD4+ T cells sorted from blood, taken at week 0. The receptor's source is a human donor with alopecia areata. CDR3 in amino acids: CASSLFSGPNTEAFF. In DNA, the CDR3 is TGTGCCAGCAGCTTATTTTCCGGGCCAAACACTGAAGCTTTCTTT.